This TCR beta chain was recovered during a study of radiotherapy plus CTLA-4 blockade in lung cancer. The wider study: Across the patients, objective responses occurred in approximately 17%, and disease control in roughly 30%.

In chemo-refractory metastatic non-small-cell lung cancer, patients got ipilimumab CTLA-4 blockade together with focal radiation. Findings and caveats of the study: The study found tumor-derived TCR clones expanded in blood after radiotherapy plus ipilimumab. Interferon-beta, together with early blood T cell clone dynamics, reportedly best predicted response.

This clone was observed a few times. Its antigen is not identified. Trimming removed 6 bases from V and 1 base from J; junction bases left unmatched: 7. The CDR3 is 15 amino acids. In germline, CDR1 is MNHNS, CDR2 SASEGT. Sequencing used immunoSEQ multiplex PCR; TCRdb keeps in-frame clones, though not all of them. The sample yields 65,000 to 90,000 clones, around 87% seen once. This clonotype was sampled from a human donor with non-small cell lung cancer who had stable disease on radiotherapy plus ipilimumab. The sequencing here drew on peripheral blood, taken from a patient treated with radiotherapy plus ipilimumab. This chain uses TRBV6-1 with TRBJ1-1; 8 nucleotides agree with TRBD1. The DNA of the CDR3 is TGTGCCAGCAGGGGGGTGACAGGGGCGAACACTGAAGCTTTCTTT. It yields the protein CASRGVTGANTEAFF.